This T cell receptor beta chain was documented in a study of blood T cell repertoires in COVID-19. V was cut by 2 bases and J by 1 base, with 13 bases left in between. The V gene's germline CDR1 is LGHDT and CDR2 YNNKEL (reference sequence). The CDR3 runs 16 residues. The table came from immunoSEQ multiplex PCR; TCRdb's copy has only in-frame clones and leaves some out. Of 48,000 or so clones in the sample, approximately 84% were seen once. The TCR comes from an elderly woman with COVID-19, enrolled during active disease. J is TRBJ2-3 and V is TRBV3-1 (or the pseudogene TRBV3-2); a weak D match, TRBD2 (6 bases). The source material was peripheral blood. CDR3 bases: TGTGCCAGCAGCCAACCGCCGGGGGTACGCACAGATACGCAGTATTTT. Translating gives CASSQPPGVRTDTQYF.